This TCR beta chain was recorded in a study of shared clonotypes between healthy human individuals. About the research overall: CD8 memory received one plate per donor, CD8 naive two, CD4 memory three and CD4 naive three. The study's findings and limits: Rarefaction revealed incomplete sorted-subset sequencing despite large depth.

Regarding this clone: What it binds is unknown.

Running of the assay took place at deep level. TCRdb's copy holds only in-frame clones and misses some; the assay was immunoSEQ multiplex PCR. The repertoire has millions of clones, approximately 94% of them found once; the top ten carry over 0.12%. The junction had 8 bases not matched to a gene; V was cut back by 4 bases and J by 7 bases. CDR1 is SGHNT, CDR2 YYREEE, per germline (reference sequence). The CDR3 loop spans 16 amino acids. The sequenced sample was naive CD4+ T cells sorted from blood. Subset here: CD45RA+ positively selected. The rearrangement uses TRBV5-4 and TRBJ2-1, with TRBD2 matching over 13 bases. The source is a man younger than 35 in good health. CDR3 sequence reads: CASSIWTSGRSNEQFF. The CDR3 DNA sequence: TGTGCCAGCAGCATATGGACTAGCGGGAGATCTAATGAGCAGTTCTTC.